This T cell receptor beta chain emerged from a study of blood T cell repertoires in COVID-19. Study background: Samples taken during acute and convalescent COVID-19 were collected in the United States, Italy and Spain. The analysed material was cDNA or gDNA that came from T cells, B-cell-depleted T cells, or PBMCs.

Profiling relied on immunoSEQ multiplex PCR, and the TCRdb table lists in-frame clones only, not all of them. The sample carries roughly 70,000 clones, roughly 72% recorded once. With 3 bases removed from V and 1 base from J, the gap between germline ends came to 19 bases. Germline CDR1 reads KGHSH; CDR2 reads LQKENI. The CDR3 length is 18 residues. Patients in Seattle were enrolled during active infection, then followed longitudinally. The source of this sequence is a man aged 60-69 years with COVID-19, enrolled during active disease. This chain connects TRBV18 to TRBJ2-1; a weak D match, TRBD2 (6 bases). The sequenced sample was peripheral blood. The CDR3 DNA reads TGTGCCAGCTCACCCACCGTGAGTAGCGGCTGGTCCTACAATGAGCAGTTCTTC. Encoded protein: CASSPTVSSGWSYNEQFF.